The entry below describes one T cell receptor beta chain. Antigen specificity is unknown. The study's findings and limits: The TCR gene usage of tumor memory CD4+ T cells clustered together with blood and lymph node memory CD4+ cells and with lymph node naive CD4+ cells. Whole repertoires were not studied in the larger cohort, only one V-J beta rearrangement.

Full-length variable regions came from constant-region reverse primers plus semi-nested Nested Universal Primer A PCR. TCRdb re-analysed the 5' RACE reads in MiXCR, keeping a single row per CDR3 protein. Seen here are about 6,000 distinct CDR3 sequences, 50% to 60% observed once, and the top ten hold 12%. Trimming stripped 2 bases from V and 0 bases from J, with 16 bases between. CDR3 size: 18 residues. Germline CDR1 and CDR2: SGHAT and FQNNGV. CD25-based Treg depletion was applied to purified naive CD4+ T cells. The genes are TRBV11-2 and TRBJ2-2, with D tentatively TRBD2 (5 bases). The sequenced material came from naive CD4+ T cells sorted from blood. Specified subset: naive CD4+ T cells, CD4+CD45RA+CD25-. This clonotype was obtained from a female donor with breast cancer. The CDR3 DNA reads TGTGCCAGCAGCTTATATCCCCCTGGCGGGCCGAACACCGGGGAGCTGTTTTTT. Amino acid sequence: CASSLYPPGGPNTGELFF.